The 27 T cell receptor beta chains below come from one sample, sequenced in a study of CD8+ T cells in alopecia areata. Sequencing used cDNA as its template, made by extracting RNA and reverse transcribing it. The assay was immunoSEQ multiplex PCR, and TCRdb's table has in-frame clones only and misses some. In the table there are 150,000 or so clones, 85% to 90% of which are singletons. Described treatment: oral pan-JAK inhibitor, 5-10 mg twice daily. The material sequenced was CD8+ T cells sorted from blood, taken at week 4, from a patient treated with tofacitinib. All receptors come from a human donor with alopecia areata.

The gene calls are TRBV5-6 and TRBJ2-1; 7 bases are shared with TRBD1. The CDR3 is 16 residues long. V shed 0 bases, J shed 9 bases, and the junction held 12 bases outside the gene matches. Germline CDR1 SGHDT, CDR2 YYEEEE. The CDR3 sequence is CASSLDWTGGFGEQFF. As DNA, the CDR3 is TGTGCCAGCAGCTTGGATTGGACAGGTGGTTTCGGTGAGCAGTTCTTC.

Notes on this clone: The same CDR3 is also encoded by other DNA sequences in this sample. V usage is TRBV4-1 and J usage is TRBJ1-1; D is ambiguous. Germline CDR1 reads MGHRA; CDR2 reads YSYEKL. The CDR3 is 16 residues long. Trimming shortened V by 0 bases and J by 4 bases, and 15 bases separated the two germline ends. The CDR3 DNA sequence: TGCGCCAGCAGCCAAGAAGTGGGGAGAAGGGTCACTGAAGCTTTCTTT. It encodes CASSQEVGRRVTEAFF.

The genes are TRBV27 and TRBJ2-7, with a tentative D call TRBD1 (6 bases). Germline values: CDR1 MNHEY, CDR2 SMNVEV (reference sequence). V dropped 4 bases and J dropped 3 bases, with 10 bases sitting between them. The CDR3 length is 13 residues. DNA of the CDR3: TGTGCCAGCAGTTCACAGGGACGCTACGAGCAGTACTTC. Its translation is CASSSQGRYEQYF.

The V and J genes are TRBV2 and TRBJ2-1, with unresolved D. CDR3 length: 14 amino acids. The V and J ends lost 3 bases and 5 bases respectively, with 11 bases between them. Germline CDR1 and CDR2: SNHLY and FYNNEI. DNA of the CDR3: TGTGCCAGCAGTGACCCCCGGCGGAACAATGAGCAGTTCTTC. Translation gives CASSDPRRNNEQFF.

This chain uses TRBV7-9 with TRBJ2-7; D tentatively reads TRBD1 or TRBD2 (6 bases each). Germline V gives CDR1 SEHNR, CDR2 FQNEAQ (reference sequence). The V and J ends lost 6 bases and 5 bases respectively, with 17 bases between them. There are 14 residues in the CDR3. The CDR3, as DNA: TGTGCCAGCAGTAACACGGGGGCAGTGGACGAGCAGTACTTC. Its protein product is CASSNTGAVDEQYF.

The chain joins TRBV5-4 to TRBJ2-3; D gene unclear. Per the germline V gene, CDR1 is SGHNT and CDR2 is YYREEE (reference sequence). Trimming pared 0 bases from V and 4 bases from J, leaving 3 bases between. This CDR3 comprises 12 residues. CDR3 in DNA: TGTGCCAGCAGCTTGGGGGCAGATACGCAGTATTTT. It specifies CASSLGADTQYF.

The chain employs TRBV30 and TRBJ2-2, with a tentative D call TRBD2 (5 bases). The CDR3 runs to 15 residues. Per germline, CDR1 GTSNPN and CDR2 SVGIG (reference sequence). V gave up 0 bases and J gave up 7 bases, with 15 bases separating them. The CDR3 DNA reads TGTGCCTGGAGTGTAATCTGGGGAGAGGTCGGGGAGCTGTTTTTT. Protein sequence: CAWSVIWGEVGELFF.

This rearrangement joins TRBV29-1 to TRBJ2-7, with D possibly matching TRBD1 (6 bases). From germline, CDR1 is SQVTM and CDR2 ANQGSEA. This CDR3 comprises 13 residues. V lost 5 bases and J lost 2, with 13 bases in between. This chain's CDR3 is CSVLSGTTYEQYF. CDR3 coding DNA: TGCAGCGTTCTATCCGGGACAACCTACGAGCAGTACTTC.

The gene calls are TRBV15 and TRBJ1-4; tentatively, D is TRBD1 (5 bases). The CDR3 length is 14 residues. Trimming cost V 6 bases and J 2 bases, with 10 bases left between them. Looked up from germline, CDR1 is LNHNV and CDR2 is YYDKDF (reference sequence). In DNA, the CDR3 is TGTGCCACCAGGGCAGGGCCGACTAATGAAAAACTGTTTTTT. Its translation is CATRAGPTNEKLFF.

The rearrangement joins TRBV30 to TRBJ2-3; 11 bases are a match to TRBD1. The germline V gene encodes CDR1 GTSNPN and CDR2 SVGIG (reference sequence). J gave up 1 base and V 5 bases, and 2 bases lay outside the gene matches. CDR3 size: 14 residues. The CDR3 DNA reads as TGTGCCTGGTGGGGACAGGGGGGCACAGATACGCAGTATTTT. As protein: CAWWGQGGTDTQYF.

This sequence joins TRBV5-1 and TRBJ1-2, with D possibly being TRBD1 (6 bases). Trimming took off 4 bases at V and 8 bases at J, with 15 bases between the two ends. CDR1 is SGHRS and CDR2 is YFSETQ in the germline V gene. This CDR3 is 13 amino acids long. Written as DNA, the CDR3 is TGCGCCAGCAGCCCTTGGACAGCGAACGGCTACACCTTC. It codes for CASSPWTANGYTF.

The genes are TRBV11-2 and TRBJ2-1; possibly TRBD2 for D (5 bases). This CDR3 has 19 residues. Germline CDR1 reads SGHAT; CDR2 reads FQNNGV. V was cut by 3 bases and J by 4 bases, with 25 bases left in between. DNA for the CDR3: TGTGCCAGCAGCTTTAGTCGGGAAGTTACCGAGGGTCGTTACAATGAGCAGTTCTTC. Protein product: CASSFSREVTEGRYNEQFF.

The CDR3 bases are TGTGCCAGCAGTTTATGGGCGGGACCCTACGAGCAGTACTTC. Translated, it gives CASSLWAGPYEQYF. The rearrangement joins TRBV27 to TRBJ2-7; weak D call: TRBD2 (6 bases). Germline V gene lookup returns CDR1 MNHEY and CDR2 SMNVEV (reference sequence). The CDR3 covers 14 residues. V dropped 1 base and J dropped 2 bases, with 9 bases sitting between them.

The genes are TRBV5-4 and TRBJ2-4; D not certain. The CDR3 consists of 14 residues. Germline CDR1 reads SGHNT; CDR2 reads YYREEE (reference sequence). V was shortened by 0 bases and J by 0 bases, with 4 bases between the two germline ends. The CDR3: CASSLAVAKNIQYF. CDR3 bases: TGTGCCAGCAGCTTGGCGGTAGCCAAAAACATTCAGTACTTC.

CDR3 in amino acids: CASSYRKSYNEQFF. DNA for the CDR3: TGCGCCAGCAGTTACCGGAAATCCTACAATGAGCAGTTCTTC. J is TRBJ2-1 and V is TRBV4-1, with D unclear. This CDR3 spans 14 amino acids. Germline V gives CDR1 MGHRA, CDR2 YSYEKL. V gave up 6 bases and J gave up 1 base, with 10 bases separating them.

The CDR3 sequence is CASSLPIGSGRGNEQFF. Here the CDR3 DNA reads TGTGCCAGCAGTTTACCCATAGGTAGCGGGAGGGGGAATGAGCAGTTCTTC. The genes are TRBV27 and TRBJ2-1, with 11 positions matching TRBD2. The germline gives CDR1 MNHEY, CDR2 SMNVEV (reference sequence). The CDR3 length is 17 residues. V shed 2 bases and J 7 bases; nucleotides not matched to a gene: 10.

This chain uses TRBV4-1 with TRBJ2-7, with TRBD2 identical over 7 bases. Losses at the gene ends were 0 bases for V and 3 bases for J; bases not matched to a gene: 8. The CDR3 has 16 amino acids. CDR1 MGHRA and CDR2 YSYEKL come from the germline V gene. Here the CDR3 reads CASSQDNSGGNYEQYF. The CDR3, as DNA: TGCGCCAGCAGCCAAGATAACTCCGGGGGGAACTACGAGCAGTACTTC.

The chain has TRBV7-9 and TRBJ2-7; 10 nucleotides line up with TRBD1. The CDR3 spans 12 residues. CDR1 SEHNR and CDR2 FQNEAQ come from the germline V gene (reference sequence). The CDR3 DNA reads TGTGCCAGCAGCTTAGGACAGGGGGCCCCTGATGTC. It yields the protein CASSLGQGAPDV.

The V gene is TRBV6-1, the J gene TRBJ1-1, with D hard to call. Trimming removed 6 bases at V and 7 bases at J, with 9 bases between. This CDR3 spans 11 amino acids. Germline CDR1 is MNHNS and CDR2 is SASEGT. In DNA form, the CDR3 reads TGTGCCAGCAGCCGCGGAGATGAAGCTTTCTTT. Its protein product is CASSRGDEAFF.

The chain combines TRBV12-5 with TRBJ2-7, with TRBD1 matching 12 bases. This CDR3 region has 13 residues. The ends lost 8 bases at V and 5 bases at J; junction bases unmatched: 4. Germline lookup yields CDR1 LGHNT and CDR2 FRNRAP. For the CDR3, the DNA is TGTGCTAGTAAAGGGACAGGGGGCGACGAGCAGTACTTC. This encodes CASKGTGGDEQYF.

The genes are TRBV14 and TRBJ2-2; no clear D. The germline V gene has CDR1 SGHDN and CDR2 FVKESK. V lost 0 bases, J lost 1 base, and 12 bases lay in between. CDR3 length: 17 amino acids. For the CDR3, the DNA is TGTGCCAGCAGCCAAGAAGAGCTATCCGGGAACACCGGGGAGCTGTTTTTT. It codes for CASSQEELSGNTGELFF.

V usage is TRBV30 and J usage is TRBJ2-5; D is ambiguous. The J call may be incorrect, as the DNA end agrees better with TRBJ2-7. The CDR3 covers 12 residues. Germline CDR1 reads GTSNPN; CDR2 reads SVGIG (reference sequence). The DNA for the CDR3 is TGTGCCTGGGGGGATAGGGCCGACGAGCAGTACTTC. This translates into CAWGDRADEQYF.

This chain uses TRBV11-2 with TRBJ2-3; TRBD2 might be the D (5 bases). The CDR3 consists of 14 residues. CDR1 SGHAT and CDR2 FQNNGV come from the germline V gene. Trimming stripped 4 bases from V and 9 bases from J, with 17 bases between. As DNA, the CDR3 is TGTGCCAGCAGCTCCGCGGAGCTAGCCGAAACGCAGTATTTT. It encodes CASSSAELAETQYF.

The CDR3 is CASGTGGEPGAFF. The CDR3, as DNA: TGTGCCAGCGGAACAGGGGGCGAGCCGGGAGCTTTCTTT. V is TRBV27 and J is TRBJ1-1, with TRBD1 identical over 9 bases. Germline V CDR1 and CDR2: MNHEY, SMNVEV (reference sequence). J gave up 10 bases and V 8 bases, and 11 bases lay outside the gene matches. CDR3 length equals 13 residues.

The chain joins TRBV29-1 to TRBJ2-1; 9 positions match TRBD2. With V trimmed by 5 bases and J by 0 bases, 8 bases remained unmatched. The CDR3 covers 16 residues. CDR1 and CDR2 from the germline V gene are SQVTM and ANQGSEA. CDR3 region: CSVPDKAGGSYNEQFF. In nucleotides, the CDR3 is TGCAGCGTTCCCGACAAAGCGGGGGGCTCCTACAATGAGCAGTTCTTC.

The rearrangement links TRBV6-5 to TRBJ2-5; possible D gene TRBD2, 6 bases. CDR1 is MNHEY and CDR2 is SVGAGI in the germline V gene. This CDR3 is 14 amino acids long. V was pared by 1 base and J by 1 base, with 7 bases between. CDR3 bases: TGTGCCAGCAGTTACTTCGGGAGCCAAGAGACCCAGTACTTC. This codes for CASSYFGSQETQYF.

This clone showed up just once. The chain uses TRBV29-1 and TRBJ2-1; D is undetermined. With 7 bases removed from V and 8 bases from J, the gap between germline ends came to 9 bases. CDR1 and CDR2 (germline): SQVTM, ANQGSEA. This CDR3 is 10 amino acids long. CDR3: CSAVHDEQFF. Here the CDR3 DNA reads TGCAGCGCGGTTCATGATGAGCAGTTCTTC.